This T cell receptor (beta chain) was sequenced for a study of CD4+ T cells in melanoma. Sequencing used immunoSEQ multiplex PCR; TCRdb keeps in-frame clones, though not all of them. The table has 8,500 to 10,000 clones, about two thirds seen once. This clone is medium-sized by share. The CDR3 has 14 residues. Germline-derived CDR1 and CDR2 are SGHRS and YFSETQ. V gave up 1 base and J gave up 2 bases, with 9 bases separating them. The clonotype was recovered from a human donor with melanoma. Sample: tumor tissue. This chain uses TRBV5-1 with TRBJ1-1, with D possibly TRBD1 on 5 matching bases. The CDR3, as DNA: TGCGCCAGCAGCTTGATGACAGAAAACACTGAAGCTTTCTTT. It yields the protein CASSLMTENTEAFF.